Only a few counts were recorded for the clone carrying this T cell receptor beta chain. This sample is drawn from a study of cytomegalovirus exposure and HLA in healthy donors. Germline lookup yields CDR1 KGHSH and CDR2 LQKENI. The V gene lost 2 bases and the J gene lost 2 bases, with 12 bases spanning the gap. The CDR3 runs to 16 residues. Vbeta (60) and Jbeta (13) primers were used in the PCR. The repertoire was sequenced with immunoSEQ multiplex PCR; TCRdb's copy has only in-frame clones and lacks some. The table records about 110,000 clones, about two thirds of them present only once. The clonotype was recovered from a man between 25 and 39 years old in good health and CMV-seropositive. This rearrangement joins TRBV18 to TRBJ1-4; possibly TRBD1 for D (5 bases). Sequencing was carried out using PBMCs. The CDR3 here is CASSPIGQGTNEKLFF. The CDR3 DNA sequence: TGTGCCAGCTCACCAATCGGGCAGGGTACTAATGAAAAACTGTTTTTT.